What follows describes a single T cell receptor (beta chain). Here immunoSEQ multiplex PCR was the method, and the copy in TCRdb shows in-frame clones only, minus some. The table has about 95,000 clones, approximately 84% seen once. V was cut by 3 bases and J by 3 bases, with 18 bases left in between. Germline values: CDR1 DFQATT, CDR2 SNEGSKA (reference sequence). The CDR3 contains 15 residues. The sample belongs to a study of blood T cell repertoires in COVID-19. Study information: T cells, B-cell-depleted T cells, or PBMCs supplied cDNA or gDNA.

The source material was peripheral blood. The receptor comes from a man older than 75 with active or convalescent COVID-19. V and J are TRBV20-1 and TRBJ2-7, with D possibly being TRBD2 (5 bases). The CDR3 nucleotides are TGCAGTGCTAGTATCTCACCCGGGATTCGCTACGAGCAGTACTTC. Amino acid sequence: CSASISPGIRYEQYF.